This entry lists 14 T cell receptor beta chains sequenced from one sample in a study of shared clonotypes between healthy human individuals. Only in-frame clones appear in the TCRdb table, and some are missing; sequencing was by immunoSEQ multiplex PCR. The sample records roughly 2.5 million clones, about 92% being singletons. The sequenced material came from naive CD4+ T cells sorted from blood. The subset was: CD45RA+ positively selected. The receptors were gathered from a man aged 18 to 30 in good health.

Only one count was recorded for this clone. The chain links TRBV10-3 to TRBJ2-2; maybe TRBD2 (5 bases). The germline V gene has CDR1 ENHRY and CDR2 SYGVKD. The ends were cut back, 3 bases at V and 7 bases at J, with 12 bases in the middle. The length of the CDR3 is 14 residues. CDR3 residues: CAISEVLTIGELFF. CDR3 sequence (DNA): TGTGCCATCAGTGAAGTGCTGACTATCGGGGAGCTGTTTTTT.

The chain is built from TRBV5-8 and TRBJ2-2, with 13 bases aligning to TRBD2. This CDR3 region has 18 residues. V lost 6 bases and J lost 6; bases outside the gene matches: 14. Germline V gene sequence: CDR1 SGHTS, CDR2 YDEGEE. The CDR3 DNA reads TGTGCCAGCATTAGGGGACTAGCGGGGCGCCCTATCGCCGGGGAGCTGTTTTTT. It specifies CASIRGLAGRPIAGELFF. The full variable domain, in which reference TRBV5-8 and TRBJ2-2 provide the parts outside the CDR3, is EAGVTQSPTHLIKTRGQQATLRCSPISGHTSVYWYQQALGLGLQFLLWYDEGEERNRGNFPPRFSGRQFPNYSSELNVNALELEDSALYLCASIRGLAGRPIAGELFFGEGSRLTVL.

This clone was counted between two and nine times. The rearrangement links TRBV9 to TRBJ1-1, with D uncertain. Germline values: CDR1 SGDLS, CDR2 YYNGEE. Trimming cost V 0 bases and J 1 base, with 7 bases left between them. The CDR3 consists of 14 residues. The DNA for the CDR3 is TGTGCCAGCAGCGTAGATAGGTGGAACACTGAAGCTTTCTTT. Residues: CASSVDRWNTEAFF.

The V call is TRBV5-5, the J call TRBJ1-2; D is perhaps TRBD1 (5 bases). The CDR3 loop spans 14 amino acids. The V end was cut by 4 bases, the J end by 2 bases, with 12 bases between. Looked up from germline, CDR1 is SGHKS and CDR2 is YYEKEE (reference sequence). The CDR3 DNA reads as TGTGCCAGCAGCCCACTGGGACTGAACTATGGCTACACCTTC. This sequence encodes CASSPLGLNYGYTF.

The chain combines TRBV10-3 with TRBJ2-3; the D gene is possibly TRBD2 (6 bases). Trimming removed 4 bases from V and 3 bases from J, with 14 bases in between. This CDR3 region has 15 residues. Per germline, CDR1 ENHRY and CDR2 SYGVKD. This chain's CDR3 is CAISGSGVGTDTQYF. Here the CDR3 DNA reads TGTGCCATCAGTGGGTCGGGAGTAGGGACAGATACGCAGTATTTT.

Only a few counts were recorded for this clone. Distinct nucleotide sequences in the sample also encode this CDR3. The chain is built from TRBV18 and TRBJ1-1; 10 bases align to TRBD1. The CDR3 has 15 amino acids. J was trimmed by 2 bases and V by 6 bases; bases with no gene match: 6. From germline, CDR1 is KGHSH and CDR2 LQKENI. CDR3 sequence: CASSPRTGGNTEAFF. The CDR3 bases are TGTGCCAGCTCCCCGAGGACAGGGGGAAACACTGAAGCTTTCTTT.

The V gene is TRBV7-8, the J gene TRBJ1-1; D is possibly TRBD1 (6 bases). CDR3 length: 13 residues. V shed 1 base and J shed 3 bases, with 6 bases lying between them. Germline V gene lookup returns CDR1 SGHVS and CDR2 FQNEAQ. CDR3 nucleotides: TGTGCCAGCAGCTTAGACAGGGACACTGAAGCTTTCTTT. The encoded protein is CASSLDRDTEAFF. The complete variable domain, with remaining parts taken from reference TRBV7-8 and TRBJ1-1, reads GAGVSQSPRYKVAKRGQDVALRCDPISGHVSLFWYQQALGQGPEFLTYFQNEAQLDKSGLPSDRFFAERPEGSVSTLKIQRTQQEDSAVYLCASSLDRDTEAFFGQGTRLTVV.

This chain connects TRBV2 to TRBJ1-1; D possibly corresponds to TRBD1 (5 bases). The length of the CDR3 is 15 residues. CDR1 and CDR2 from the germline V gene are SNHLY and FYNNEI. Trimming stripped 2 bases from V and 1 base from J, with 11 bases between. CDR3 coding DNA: TGTGCCAGCAGTGAACGGGGCCTGGGGAACACTGAAGCTTTCTTT. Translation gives CASSERGLGNTEAFF. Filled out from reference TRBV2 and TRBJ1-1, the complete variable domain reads EPEVTQTPSHQVTQMGQEVILRCVPISNHLYFYWYRQILGQKVEFLVSFYNNEISEKSEIFDDQFSVERPDGSNFTLKIRSTKLEDSAMYFCASSERGLGNTEAFFGQGTRLTVV.

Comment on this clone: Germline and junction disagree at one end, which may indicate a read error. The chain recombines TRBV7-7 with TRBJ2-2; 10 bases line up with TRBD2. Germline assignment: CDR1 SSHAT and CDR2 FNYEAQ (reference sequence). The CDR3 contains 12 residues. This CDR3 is CASSGGAGELFF. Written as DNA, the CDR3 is TGTGCTAGCAGCGGGGGGGCCGGGGAGCTGTTTTTT.

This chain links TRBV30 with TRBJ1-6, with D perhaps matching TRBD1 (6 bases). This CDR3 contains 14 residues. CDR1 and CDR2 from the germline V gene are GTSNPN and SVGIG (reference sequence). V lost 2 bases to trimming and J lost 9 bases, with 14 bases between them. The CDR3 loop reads CAWSTGQRGSPLHF. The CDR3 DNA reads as TGTGCCTGGAGTACTGGACAGCGTGGTTCACCCCTCCACTTT.

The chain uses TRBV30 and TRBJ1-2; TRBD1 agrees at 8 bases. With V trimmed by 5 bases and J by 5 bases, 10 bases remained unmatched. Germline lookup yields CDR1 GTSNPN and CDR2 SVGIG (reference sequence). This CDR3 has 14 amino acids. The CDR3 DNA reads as TGTGCCTGGGAGAGCAGGGGGCGCCTTTATGGCTACACCTTC. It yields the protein CAWESRGRLYGYTF.

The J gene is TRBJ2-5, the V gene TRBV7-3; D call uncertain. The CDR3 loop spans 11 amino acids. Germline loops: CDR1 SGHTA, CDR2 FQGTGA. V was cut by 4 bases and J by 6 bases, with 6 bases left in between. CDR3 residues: CASSSGQTQYF. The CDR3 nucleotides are TGTGCCAGCAGCTCGGGCCAGACCCAGTACTTC.

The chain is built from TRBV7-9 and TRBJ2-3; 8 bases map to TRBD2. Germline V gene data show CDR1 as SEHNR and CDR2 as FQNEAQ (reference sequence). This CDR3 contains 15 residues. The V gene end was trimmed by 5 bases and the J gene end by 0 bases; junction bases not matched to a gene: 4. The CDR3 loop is CASSISGASTDTQYF. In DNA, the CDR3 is TGTGCCAGCAGCATTAGCGGGGCGAGCACAGATACGCAGTATTTT.

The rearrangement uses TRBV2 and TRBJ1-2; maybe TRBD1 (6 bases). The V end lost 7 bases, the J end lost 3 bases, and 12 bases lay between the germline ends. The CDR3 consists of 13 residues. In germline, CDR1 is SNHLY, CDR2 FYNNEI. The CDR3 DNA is TGTGCCAGCAATGGACAGTCGGACTATGGCTACACCTTC. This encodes CASNGQSDYGYTF.